These T cell receptor beta chains were read from a single sample in a study of graft-versus-host responses after intestinal transplantation. Their specific antigens are unknown. Method: immunoSEQ multiplex PCR; TCRdb's copy keeps in-frame clones and lacks some. The sample yields approximately 78,000 clones, 80% to 90% seen once. The source was unstimulated CD8+ T cells sorted from spleen or lymph node cells, collected before transplant. The receptor source for this set is a human donor who was the organ donor for an intestinal transplant. The CDR3 runs from the conserved cysteine through the conserved F or W. A D gene is named only where the DNA matches it firmly. Size tells how often a clone was seen (once, few, many) or the class of an expanded clone, and some rows leave it out.

d_call	v_call	j_call	clone_size	cdr3_nt	cdr3_aa
TRBD1	TRBV2	TRBJ2-5	-	TGTGCCAGCAGTGGGACAGGGAGGGAGACCCAGTACTTC	CASSGTGRETQYF
-	TRBV5-4	TRBJ1-1	-	TGTGCCAGCAGCCTAACAGGGCTCACTGAAGCTTTCTTT	CASSLTGLTEAFF
TRBD1	TRBV2	TRBJ1-1	-	TGTGCCAGCGAGGGGACAGGCAACACTGAAGCTTTCTTT	CASEGTGNTEAFF
-	TRBV5-4	TRBJ1-4	few	TGTGCCAGCAGCCTGAACGAACTGTTTTTT	CASSLNELFF
TRBD2	TRBV6-1	TRBJ2-7	-	TGTGCCAGCACTATACTAGCGGGGTCCTACGAGCAGTACTTC	CASTILAGSYEQYF
-	TRBV5-1	TRBJ1-1	-	TGCGCCAGCAGCCCGGTCTCGGAGTTGAACACTGAAGCTTTCTTT	CASSPVSELNTEAFF
-	TRBV9	TRBJ1-1	-	TGTGCCAGCAGCGTAGGGGGAATGAACACTGAAGCTTTCTTT	CASSVGGMNTEAFF
TRBD1	TRBV20-1	TRBJ1-1	-	TGCAGCCCGGGACAGCAAGCTTTCTTT	CSPGQQAFF
TRBD2	TRBV6-1	TRBJ2-1	-	TGTGCCAGCAGTGAACTAGCGGGGGGGTACAATGAGCAGTTCTTC	CASSELAGGYNEQFF
-	TRBV5-1	TRBJ1-4	-	TGCGCCAGCAGCTTGAGGGGGACACCAGATCTTAATGAAAAACTGTTTTTT	CASSLRGTPDLNEKLFF
-	TRBV5-1	TRBJ2-7	-	TGCGCCAGCAGCTTGGTGGGGGAATCCTACGAGCAGTACTTC	CASSLVGESYEQYF
-	TRBV9	TRBJ2-7	few	TGTGCCAGCAGCGTAGACTCGGAATACGAGCAGTACTTC	CASSVDSEYEQYF
TRBD2	TRBV6-1	TRBJ2-5	-	TGTGCCAGCAGTGATTCTATAGCGGGGGGACTCCAAGAGACCCAGTACTTC	CASSDSIAGGLQETQYF
-	TRBV5-5	TRBJ2-7	-	TGTGCCAGCAGCTCCGGGACGGGGGCCTACGAGCAGTACTTC	CASSSGTGAYEQYF
-	TRBV14	TRBJ2-2	-	TGTGCCAGCAGCCATAAGGGGGACCCGGTTTGGTATCGGGACACCGGGGAGCTGTTTTTT	CASSHKGDPVWYRDTGELFF
-	TRBV27	TRBJ2-3	-	TGTGCCAGCAGGGGGACGTTCACAGATACGCAGTATTTT	CASRGTFTDTQYF
-	TRBV19	TRBJ1-6	-	TGTGCCAGTAGTATTGAGGAGGAGAGTTCACCCCTCCACTTT	CASSIEEESSPLHF
-	TRBV4-2	TRBJ2-5	once	TGTGCCAGCAGCCAACAGGGGCTAGCTTGGCTCCGAGAGACCCAGTACTTC	CASSQQGLAWLRETQYF
-	TRBV27	TRBJ1-2	once	TGTGCCAGCAGTTTATCTGTGGAACCGGACTATGGCTACACCTTC	CASSLSVEPDYGYTF
-	TRBV7-9	TRBJ1-1	-	TGTGCCAGCAGCTTAGATTCCCCCCCTGAAGCTTTCTTT	CASSLDSPPEAFF
TRBD2	TRBV7-3	TRBJ2-2	-	TGTGCCAGCAGCACCCCCGCGGGAGTGAACACCGGGGAGCTGTTTTTT	CASSTPAGVNTGELFF
-	TRBV5-6	TRBJ2-3	-	TGTGCCAGCAGCTTGTGGGGGGGCGCGGATACGCAGTATTTT	CASSLWGGADTQYF
-	TRBV13	TRBJ2-5	-	TGTGCCAGCAGCTTAGGCACAGAACAAGAGACCCAGTACTTC	CASSLGTEQETQYF
-	TRBV4-1	TRBJ2-7	-	TGCGCCAGCAGCCAAGTTCTGGAGGGTTTCGCCCTTGGATACGAGCAGTACTTC	CASSQVLEGFALGYEQYF
TRBD1	TRBV27	TRBJ1-2	-	TGTGCCAGCAGGTCAGGGGGGGTAGGCTACACCTTC	CASRSGGVGYTF
-	TRBV14	TRBJ2-4	-	TGTGCCAGCAGCCACGGTCCGGGCCTCACAAACATTCAGTACTTC	CASSHGPGLTNIQYF
-	TRBV27	TRBJ1-5	-	TGTGCCAGCAGTTTTGGGGGCAATCAGCCCCAGCATTTT	CASSFGGNQPQHF
-	TRBV5-6	TRBJ1-2	-	TGTGCCAGCAGCTTGTCCTTACGAGGCTATGGCTACACCTTC	CASSLSLRGYGYTF
TRBD2	TRBV11-2	TRBJ2-5	-	TGTGCCAGCAGCTCATGGACTAGCCAAGAGACCCAGTACTTC	CASSSWTSQETQYF
-	TRBV5-5	TRBJ2-7	-	TGTGCCAGCAGCGACGAGACAGAGACGTTTTACGAGCAGTACTTC	CASSDETETFYEQYF
TRBD1	TRBV28	TRBJ1-2	-	TGTGCCAGCTTGGATTCTTGGACAGGGGGCAGTGGCTACACCTTC	CASLDSWTGGSGYTF
TRBD2	TRBV7-8	TRBJ2-1	-	TGTGCCAGCAGCTCCGAGCGGGGGACACTGAATGAGCAGTTCTTC	CASSSERGTLNEQFF
TRBD1	TRBV6-5	TRBJ2-7	-	TGTGCCAGCAGTCCCGGGACAGGAAACGAGCAGTACTTC	CASSPGTGNEQYF
-	TRBV6-5	TRBJ2-2	-	TGTGCCAGCAGTACAAGTGGGGAGCTGTTTTTT	CASSTSGELFF
-	TRBV5-5	TRBJ2-2	-	TGTGCCAGCAGCAAGGGGGACGGCACCGGGGAGCTGTTTTTT	CASSKGDGTGELFF
-	TRBV2	TRBJ1-1	-	TGTGCCAGCTCATCAGGGGAGGGGACCACTGAAGCTTTCTTT	CASSSGEGTTEAFF
-	TRBV27	TRBJ2-7	-	TGTGCCAGCAGTTCCCCCAACCTACTACGCGAGCAGTACTTC	CASSSPNLLREQYF
TRBD2	TRBV19	TRBJ2-5	-	TGTGCCAGTAGTACTAGCGGACTACAAGAAGAGACCCAGTACTTC	CASSTSGLQEETQYF
-	TRBV28	TRBJ2-7	-	TGTGCCAGCAGTCGGGGGTGGGACGAGCAGTACTTC	CASSRGWDEQYF
TRBD2	TRBV5-1	TRBJ2-1	-	TGCGCCAGCAGCTTCGGGGGGGGTGAGCAGTTCTTC	CASSFGGGEQFF
-	TRBV5-4	TRBJ2-7	-	TGTGCCAGCAGCCGGAGCGGTACCTCCTACGAGCAGTACTTC	CASSRSGTSYEQYF
-	TRBV9	TRBJ1-1	-	TGTGCCAGCAGCGAAACAGGGCGAACCACTGAAGCTTTCTTT	CASSETGRTTEAFF
-	TRBV28	TRBJ1-2	-	TGTGCCAGCAGTTTCAGACCAATGCGGTTCTCCCGTTCGCCATATGGCTACACCTTC	CASSFRPMRFSRSPYGYTF
-	TRBV19	TRBJ1-4	-	TGTGCCAGTAGTAGCGGCGGGGAGGGGTATGAAAAACTGTTTTTT	CASSSGGEGYEKLFF
TRBD2	TRBV4-1	TRBJ2-1	-	TGCGCCAGCAGCCAAGGGCCCGGACTAGCGGGGCATGAGCAGTTCTTC	CASSQGPGLAGHEQFF
-	TRBV1	TRBJ2-1	-	TGCACCAGCAGCCCGCAGTTCTTC	CTSSPQFF
-	TRBV7-2	TRBJ1-6	-	TGTGCCAGCACCGGATACCAGGGGAGCTCCTATAATTCACCCCTCCACTTT	CASTGYQGSSYNSPLHF
TRBD1	TRBV5-6	TRBJ2-7	-	TGTGCCAGCAGCTGGGTCGGACAGGGCAACGAGCAGTACTTC	CASSWVGQGNEQYF
TRBD2	TRBV27	TRBJ2-3	-	TGTGCCAGCAGCCAGTTAGCGGGTACGCAGTATTTT	CASSQLAGTQYF
-	TRBV30	TRBJ1-3	-	TGTGCCTGGACCGCAGGGTTTGAGTCTGGAAACACCATATATTTT	CAWTAGFESGNTIYF
-	TRBV5-1	TRBJ2-7	-	TGCGCCAGCAGCCGGGGAGGCGAGCAGTACTTC	CASSRGGEQYF
-	TRBV7-2	TRBJ1-4	-	TGTGCCAGCAGCTTAATGCAGGGTAATGAAAAACTGTTTTTT	CASSLMQGNEKLFF